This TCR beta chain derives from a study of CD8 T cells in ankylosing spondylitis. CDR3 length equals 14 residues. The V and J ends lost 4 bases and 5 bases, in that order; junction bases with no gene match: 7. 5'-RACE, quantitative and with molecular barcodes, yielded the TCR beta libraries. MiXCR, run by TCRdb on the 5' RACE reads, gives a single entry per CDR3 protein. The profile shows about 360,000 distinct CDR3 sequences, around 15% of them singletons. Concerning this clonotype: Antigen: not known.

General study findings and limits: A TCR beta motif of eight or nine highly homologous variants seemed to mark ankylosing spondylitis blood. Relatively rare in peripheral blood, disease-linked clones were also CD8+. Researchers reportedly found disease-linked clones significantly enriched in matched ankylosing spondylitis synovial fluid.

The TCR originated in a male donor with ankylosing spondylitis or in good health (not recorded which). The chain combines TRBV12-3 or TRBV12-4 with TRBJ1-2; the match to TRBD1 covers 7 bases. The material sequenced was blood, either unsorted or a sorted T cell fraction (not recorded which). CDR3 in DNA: TGTGCCAGCAGTTACGACAGGGCTATTTATGGCTACACCTTC. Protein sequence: CASSYDRAIYGYTF.